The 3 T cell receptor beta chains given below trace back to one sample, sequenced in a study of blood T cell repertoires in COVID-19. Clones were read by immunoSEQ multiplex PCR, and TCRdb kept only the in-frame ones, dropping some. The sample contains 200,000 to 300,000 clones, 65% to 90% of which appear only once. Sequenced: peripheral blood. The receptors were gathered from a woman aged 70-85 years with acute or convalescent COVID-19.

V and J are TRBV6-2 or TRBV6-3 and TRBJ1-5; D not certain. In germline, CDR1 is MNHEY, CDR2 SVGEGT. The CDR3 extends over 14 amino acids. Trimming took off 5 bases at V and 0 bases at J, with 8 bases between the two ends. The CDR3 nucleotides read TGTGCCAGCAGTACCCGGGATAGCAATCAGCCCCAGCATTTT. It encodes CASSTRDSNQPQHF.

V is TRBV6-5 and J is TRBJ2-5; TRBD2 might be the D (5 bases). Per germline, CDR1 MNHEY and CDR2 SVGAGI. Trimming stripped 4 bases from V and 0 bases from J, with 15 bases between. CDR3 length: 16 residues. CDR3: CASSSRLGVYQETQYF. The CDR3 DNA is TGTGCCAGCAGTTCGAGACTGGGAGTTTACCAAGAGACCCAGTACTTC.

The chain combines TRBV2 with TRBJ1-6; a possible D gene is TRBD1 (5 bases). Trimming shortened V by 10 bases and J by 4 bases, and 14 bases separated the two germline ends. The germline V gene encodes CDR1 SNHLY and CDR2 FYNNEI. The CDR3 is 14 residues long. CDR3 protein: CATHIGVYNSPLHF. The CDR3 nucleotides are TGTGCCACCCATATAGGGGTATATAATTCACCCCTCCACTTT.